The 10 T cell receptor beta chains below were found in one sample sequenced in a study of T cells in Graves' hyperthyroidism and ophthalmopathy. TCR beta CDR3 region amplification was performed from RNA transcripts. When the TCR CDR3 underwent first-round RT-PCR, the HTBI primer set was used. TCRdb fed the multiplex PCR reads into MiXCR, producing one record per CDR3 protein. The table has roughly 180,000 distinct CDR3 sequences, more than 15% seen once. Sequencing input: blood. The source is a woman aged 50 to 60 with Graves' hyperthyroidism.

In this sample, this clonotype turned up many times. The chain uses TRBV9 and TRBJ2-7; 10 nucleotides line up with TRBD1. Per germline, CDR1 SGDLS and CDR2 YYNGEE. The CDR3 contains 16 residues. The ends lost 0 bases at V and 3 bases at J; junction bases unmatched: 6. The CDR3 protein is CASSVGPGQGLYEQYF. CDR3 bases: TGTGCCAGCAGCGTAGGACCGGGACAGGGGCTCTACGAGCAGTACTTC.

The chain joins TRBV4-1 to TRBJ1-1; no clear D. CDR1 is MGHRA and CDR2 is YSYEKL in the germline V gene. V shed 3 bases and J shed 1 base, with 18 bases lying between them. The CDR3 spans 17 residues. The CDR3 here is CASSQVYREGENTEAFF. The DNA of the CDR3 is TGCGCCAGCAGCCAGGTTTATAGGGAGGGCGAGAACACTGAAGCTTTCTTT.

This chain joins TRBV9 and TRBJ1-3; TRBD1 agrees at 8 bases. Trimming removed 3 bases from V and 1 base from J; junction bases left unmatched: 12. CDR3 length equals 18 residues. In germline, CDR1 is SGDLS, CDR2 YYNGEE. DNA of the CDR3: TGTGCCAGCAGCGCCCCACGACAGGGGACAGAGTCTGGAAACACCATATATTTT. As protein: CASSAPRQGTESGNTIYF. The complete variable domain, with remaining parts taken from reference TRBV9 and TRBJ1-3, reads DSGVTQTPKHLITATGQRVTLRCSPRSGDLSVYWYQQSLDQGLQFLIQYYNGEERAKGNILERFSAQQFPDLHSELNLSSLELGDSALYFCASSAPRQGTESGNTIYFGEGSWLTVV.

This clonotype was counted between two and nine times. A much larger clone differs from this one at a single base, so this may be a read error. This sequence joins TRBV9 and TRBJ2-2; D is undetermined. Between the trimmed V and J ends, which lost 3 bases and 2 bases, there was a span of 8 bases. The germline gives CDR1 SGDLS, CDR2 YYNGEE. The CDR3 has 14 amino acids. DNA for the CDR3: TGTGCCAGCAGCGGGCAGGCAAACACCGGGGAGCTGTTTTTT. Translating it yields CASSGQANTGELFF.

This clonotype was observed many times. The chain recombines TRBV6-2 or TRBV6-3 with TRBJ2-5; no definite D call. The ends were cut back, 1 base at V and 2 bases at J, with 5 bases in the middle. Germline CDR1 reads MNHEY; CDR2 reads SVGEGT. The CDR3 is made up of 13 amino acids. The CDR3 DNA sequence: TGTGCCAGCAGTTACTTCAGGCAAGAGACCCAGTACTTC. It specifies CASSYFRQETQYF.

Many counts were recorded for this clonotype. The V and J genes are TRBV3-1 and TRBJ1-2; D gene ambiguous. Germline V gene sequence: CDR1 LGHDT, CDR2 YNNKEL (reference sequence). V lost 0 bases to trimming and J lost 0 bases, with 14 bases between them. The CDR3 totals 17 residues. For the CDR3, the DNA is TGTGCCAGCAGCCAAGACGACTCGGGGAGAGCTAACTATGGCTACACCTTC. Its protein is CASSQDDSGRANYGYTF.

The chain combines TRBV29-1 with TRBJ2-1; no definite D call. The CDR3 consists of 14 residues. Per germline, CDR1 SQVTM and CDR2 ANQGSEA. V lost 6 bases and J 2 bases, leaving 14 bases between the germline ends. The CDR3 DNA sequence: TGCAGCGTGCCCCCCCTAATACCCTACAATGAGCAGTTCTTC. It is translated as CSVPPLIPYNEQFF.

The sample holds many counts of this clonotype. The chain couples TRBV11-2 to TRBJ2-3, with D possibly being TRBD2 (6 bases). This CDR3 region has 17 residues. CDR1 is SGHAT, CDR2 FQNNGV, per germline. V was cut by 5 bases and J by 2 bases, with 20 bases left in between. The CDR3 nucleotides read TGTGCCAGCAGCCCACGGGGGTCTTTATTTGCCACAGATACGCAGTATTTT. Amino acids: CASSPRGSLFATDTQYF.

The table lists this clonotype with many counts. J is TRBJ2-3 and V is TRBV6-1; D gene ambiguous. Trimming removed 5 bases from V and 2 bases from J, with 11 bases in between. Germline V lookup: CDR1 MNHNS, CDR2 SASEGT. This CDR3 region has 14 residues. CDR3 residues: CASSYRQSTDTQYF. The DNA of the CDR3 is TGTGCCAGCAGTTATCGGCAGTCCACAGATACGCAGTATTTT.

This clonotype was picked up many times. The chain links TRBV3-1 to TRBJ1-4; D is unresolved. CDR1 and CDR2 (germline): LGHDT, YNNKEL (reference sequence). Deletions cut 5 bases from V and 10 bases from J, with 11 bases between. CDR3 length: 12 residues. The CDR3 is CASSSTRGKLFF. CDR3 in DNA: TGTGCCAGCAGCTCGACCCGGGGAAAACTGTTTTTT.